This T cell receptor (beta chain) came from a study of blood T cell repertoires in COVID-19. Study-level information: Researchers got acute and convalescent COVID-19 samples from the United States, Italy and Spain.

V was shortened by 3 bases and J by 7 bases, with 17 bases between the two germline ends. Germline V gene sequence: CDR1 SGHDT, CDR2 YYEEEE. The CDR3 spans 16 residues. In the source study's methods: Amplification with reference gene primers provided the estimates of nucleated cell counts. TCRdb's copy holds only in-frame clones and misses some; the assay was immunoSEQ multiplex PCR. The V and J calls and the clone size are those of that table, but D and trimming were determined from the DNA. The sample consists of fewer than 200,000 clones, over 85% of them appearing once. The source of this sequence is a woman in her 50s with acute or convalescent COVID-19. The sequenced material came from peripheral blood. The chain has TRBV5-6 and TRBJ1-6; TRBD1 might be the D (6 bases). CDR3: CASSWGTTRTNSPLHF. The CDR3 region has the DNA TGTGCCAGCAGCTGGGGGACAACTAGAACAAATTCACCCCTCCACTTT.